The 23 T cell receptor beta chains below were found in one sample sequenced in a study of cytomegalovirus exposure and HLA in healthy donors. The PCR contained 60 Vbeta and 13 Jbeta primers. This table comes from immunoSEQ multiplex PCR, and its TCRdb copy is limited to in-frame clones, with some not included. The sample shows approximately 170,000 clones, less than 85% of them seen only once. Sequencing was done on a sample of PBMCs. The receptors derive from a boy between 2 and 10 years old in good health and CMV-seronegative.

The rearrangement joins TRBV6-5 to TRBJ1-5, with TRBD1 matching over 7 bases. The CDR3 has 14 residues. Germline V lookup: CDR1 MNHEY, CDR2 SVGAGI. V was clipped by 4 bases and J by 3 bases; unmatched bases: 3. This chain's CDR3 is CASSLQGYNQPQHF. Written as DNA, the CDR3 is TGTGCCAGCAGTTTACAGGGGTACAATCAGCCCCAGCATTTT.

The chain combines TRBV6-5 with TRBJ1-2; D possibly corresponds to TRBD1 (6 bases). Trimming shortened V by 7 bases and J by 4 bases, and 16 bases separated the two germline ends. This CDR3 contains 14 residues. The germline V gene has CDR1 MNHEY and CDR2 SVGAGI. CDR3 DNA sequence: TGTGCCAGCAAATGGGGGGGCCCTGCCTATGGCTACACCTTC. This gives the protein CASKWGGPAYGYTF.

The chain links TRBV5-8 to TRBJ1-3; D is unresolved. This CDR3 comprises 13 residues. V lost 9 bases and J lost 0, with 10 bases in between. Germline CDR1 and CDR2: SGHTS and YDEGEE. For the CDR3, the DNA is TGTGCCACAGACATCTACTCTGGAAACACCATATATTTT. Translated: CATDIYSGNTIYF.

The chain couples TRBV11-1 to TRBJ1-2; no clear D. The CDR3 spans 14 residues. Looked up from germline, CDR1 is SGHAT and CDR2 is FQDESV (reference sequence). V lost 3 bases and J lost 0, with 8 bases in between. The CDR3 region has the DNA TGTGCCAGCAGCTTCGGAGGGTCTAACTATGGCTACACCTTC. As protein: CASSFGGSNYGYTF.

V usage is TRBV11-3 and J usage is TRBJ2-2, with TRBD2 matching over 10 bases. Germline CDR1 and CDR2: SGHNT and YENEEA. Germline trimming cut 0 bases from V and 3 bases from J; bases unmatched to any gene: 4. This CDR3 has 17 amino acids. The CDR3 DNA is TGTGCCAGCAGCTTAGACAGCGGGAGGGCCGACACCGGGGAGCTGTTTTTT. It encodes CASSLDSGRADTGELFF. The full variable domain, with the rest looked up from reference TRBV11-3 and TRBJ2-2, is EAGVVQSPRYKIIEKKQPVAFWCNPISGHNTLYWYLQNLGQGPELLIRYENEEAVDDSQLPKDRFSAERLKGVDSTLKIQPAELGDSAVYLCASSLDSGRADTGELFFGEGSRLTVL.

The chain uses TRBV28 and TRBJ2-7; the match to TRBD2 covers 8 bases. The germline CDR1 and CDR2 sequences are MDHEN and SYDVKM. The ends lost 6 bases at V and 0 bases at J; junction bases unmatched: 10. The CDR3 contains 16 residues. Here the CDR3 reads CASSPGGGQSSYEQYV. The DNA of the CDR3 is TGTGCCAGCAGCCCGGGAGGGGGGCAGAGCTCCTACGAGCAGTACGTC.

This clone was counted once. The rearrangement links TRBV21-1 to TRBJ2-7; the table calls TRBD1, which could not be checked here. TRBV21-1 is assigned pseudogene status. The CDR3 covers 19 residues. Here the CDR3 reads CASSPLGTAYTFSSGEQYV. The CDR3 nucleotides are TGTGCCAGCAGCCCCCTAGGGACAGCCTATACCTTTAGCTCGGGAGAGCAGTACGTC.

V usage is TRBV6-5 and J usage is TRBJ2-1, with 12 bases that match TRBD2. Germline CDR1 is MNHEY and CDR2 is SVGAGI. The CDR3 extends over 13 amino acids. The ends lost 6 bases at V and 6 bases at J; junction bases unmatched: 0. The CDR3 sequence: CASRTSGSNEQFF. Here the CDR3 DNA reads TGTGCCAGCAGGACTAGCGGGAGCAATGAGCAGTTCTTC.

The J gene is TRBJ2-5, the V gene TRBV18, with 7 bases fitting TRBD2. J gave up 3 bases and V 8 bases, and 6 bases lay outside the gene matches. There are 13 residues in the CDR3. CDR1 is KGHSH, CDR2 LQKENI, per germline. The CDR3 loop reads CASARGVEETQYF. The CDR3 region has the DNA TGTGCCAGCGCCCGGGGGGTGGAAGAGACCCAGTACTTC.

The chain is built from TRBV6-6 and TRBJ1-4; TRBD1 matches at 11 bases. Germline CDR1 is MNHNY and CDR2 is SVGAGI (reference sequence). This CDR3 contains 12 residues. Germline trimming cut 10 bases from V and 8 bases from J; bases unmatched to any gene: 3. CDR3 nucleotide sequence: TGTGCCACCCGGGACAGGGGGGAAAAACTGTTTTTT. Translating it yields CATRDRGEKLFF.

This chain uses TRBV6-1 with TRBJ1-6, with 8 positions matching TRBD1. The CDR3 runs 15 residues. CDR1 and CDR2 (germline): MNHNS, SASEGT. The J segment lost 13 bases and the V segment lost 4 bases, leaving 12 bases of the junction unmatched. The CDR3 DNA reads TGTGCCAGCAGTGTTCCAGGACAGGGTGGAGCGCCCCTCCACTTT. Encoded protein: CASSVPGQGGAPLHF.

The rearrangement uses TRBV18 and TRBJ1-5; 8 bases are a match to TRBD1. The CDR3 runs to 14 residues. Germline values: CDR1 KGHSH, CDR2 LQKENI. V gave up 6 bases and J gave up 6 bases; unmatched junction bases: 7. For the CDR3, the DNA is TGTGCCAGCTCCCGGACAGGGAGGATTCAGCCCCAGCATTTT. Translated: CASSRTGRIQPQHF.

The CDR3 coding sequence is TGTGCCAGCAGTTTTCCACAGCCGTTTGGGAGTGAGACCCAGTACTTC. This translates into CASSFPQPFGSETQYF. The chain joins TRBV28 to TRBJ2-5; tentatively, D is TRBD2 (5 bases). V dropped 3 bases and J dropped 5 bases, with 19 bases sitting between them. This CDR3 has 16 residues. Per the germline V gene, CDR1 is MDHEN and CDR2 is SYDVKM. The variable domain in full, with the rest retrieved from reference TRBV28 and TRBJ2-5, is DVKVTQSSRYLVKRTGEKVFLECVQDMDHENMFWYRQDPGLGLRLIYFSYDVKMKEKGDIPEGYSVSREKKERFSLILESASTNQTSMYLCASSFPQPFGSETQYFGPGTRLLVL.

This sequence joins TRBV19 and TRBJ2-1; 7 bases fit TRBD2. With 2 bases clipped from V and 6 bases from J, the junction kept 10 bases outside the gene matches. The CDR3 covers 16 residues. Germline values: CDR1 LNHDA, CDR2 SQIVND (reference sequence). This chain's CDR3 is CASSISVLAEGNEQFF. The CDR3, as DNA: TGTGCCAGTAGTATATCGGTCCTAGCGGAAGGCAATGAGCAGTTCTTC.

The V call is TRBV6-1, the J call TRBJ1-1; D unresolved. Trimming removed 4 bases at V and 3 bases at J, with 12 bases between. The CDR3 spans 14 residues. Germline values: CDR1 MNHNS, CDR2 SASEGT. The CDR3 DNA reads as TGTGCCAGCAGTGGCCGGCCAGCGGACACTGAAGCTTTCTTT. Its protein product is CASSGRPADTEAFF.

This clone was counted a single time. The chain has TRBV15 and TRBJ2-7; maybe TRBD1 (6 bases). Germline CDR1 reads LNHNV; CDR2 reads YYDKDF (reference sequence). Trimming cost V 3 bases and J 0 bases, with 12 bases left between them. The CDR3 runs 15 residues. CDR3 amino acids: CATSRETGSSYEQYF. The CDR3 nucleotides read TGTGCCACCAGCAGGGAGACAGGAAGCTCCTACGAGCAGTACTTC.

The chain carries TRBV15 and TRBJ1-2; 7 bases are a match to TRBD1. CDR1 LNHNV and CDR2 YYDKDF come from the germline V gene (reference sequence). The CDR3 runs 14 residues. J was trimmed by 4 bases and V by 2 bases; bases with no gene match: 4. The CDR3 loop reads CATSRKGTVYGYTF. In nucleotides, the CDR3 is TGTGCCACCAGCAGAAAAGGGACAGTCTATGGCTACACCTTC.

This chain uses TRBV5-5 with TRBJ1-1, with 7 bases that match TRBD1. Germline CDR1 is SGHKS and CDR2 is YYEKEE (reference sequence). With V trimmed by 3 bases and J by 3 bases, 8 bases remained unmatched. The CDR3 consists of 15 residues. CDR3 DNA sequence: TGTGCCAGCAGCTCATACAGGGGCGCGTACACTGAAGCTTTCTTT. This encodes CASSSYRGAYTEAFF.

This clone turned up a few times. The chain is built from TRBV5-1 and TRBJ2-2, with no clear D. This CDR3 has 13 amino acids. The V end was cut by 3 bases, the J end by 1 base, with 4 bases between. In germline, CDR1 is SGHRS, CDR2 YFSETQ. The DNA of the CDR3 is TGCGCCAGCAGCTCACAGAACACCGGGGAGCTGTTTTTT. It codes for CASSSQNTGELFF. The variable domain in full, with the rest retrieved from reference TRBV5-1 and TRBJ2-2, is KAGVTQTPRYLIKTRGQQVTLSCSPISGHRSVSWYQQTPGQGLQFLFEYFSETQRNKGNFPGRFSGRQFSNSRSEMNVSTLELGDSALYLCASSSQNTGELFFGEGSRLTVL.

This chain connects TRBV10-1 to TRBJ2-3; TRBD2 matches 9 bases. With 3 bases clipped from V and 6 bases from J, the junction kept 4 bases outside the gene matches. The CDR3 covers 14 residues. Looked up from germline, CDR1 is WNHNN and CDR2 is SYGVQD (reference sequence). The CDR3 bases are TGCGCCAGCAGTGATGGCCTAGCGGGGGATACGCAGTATTTT. This encodes CASSDGLAGDTQYF.

The rearrangement uses TRBV5-1 and TRBJ1-1; the D is unclear. Germline V gives CDR1 SGHRS, CDR2 YFSETQ. Trimming stripped 4 bases from V and 0 bases from J, with 22 bases between. The CDR3 runs 18 residues. The CDR3 here is CASSLPWQAGSMNTEAFF. The CDR3 region has the DNA TGCGCCAGCAGCCTACCATGGCAGGCGGGTTCGATGAACACTGAAGCTTTCTTT.

The chain joins TRBV6-5 to TRBJ2-2; 11 bases line up with TRBD2. The germline V gene has CDR1 MNHEY and CDR2 SVGAGI. With 4 bases clipped from V and 6 bases from J, the junction kept 7 bases outside the gene matches. This CDR3 has 16 amino acids. DNA of the CDR3: TGTGCCAGCAGTTTCCTGACTAGCGGGGAGGCCGGGGAGCTGTTTTTT. It yields the protein CASSFLTSGEAGELFF.

This chain links TRBV5-5 with TRBJ2-7, with unresolved D. Looked up from germline, CDR1 is SGHKS and CDR2 is YYEKEE (reference sequence). The CDR3 covers 12 residues. The ends were cut back, 6 bases at V and 0 bases at J, with 7 bases in the middle. CDR3 in amino acids: CASIASSYEQYF. CDR3 in DNA: TGTGCCAGCATTGCCAGCTCCTACGAGCAGTACTTC.